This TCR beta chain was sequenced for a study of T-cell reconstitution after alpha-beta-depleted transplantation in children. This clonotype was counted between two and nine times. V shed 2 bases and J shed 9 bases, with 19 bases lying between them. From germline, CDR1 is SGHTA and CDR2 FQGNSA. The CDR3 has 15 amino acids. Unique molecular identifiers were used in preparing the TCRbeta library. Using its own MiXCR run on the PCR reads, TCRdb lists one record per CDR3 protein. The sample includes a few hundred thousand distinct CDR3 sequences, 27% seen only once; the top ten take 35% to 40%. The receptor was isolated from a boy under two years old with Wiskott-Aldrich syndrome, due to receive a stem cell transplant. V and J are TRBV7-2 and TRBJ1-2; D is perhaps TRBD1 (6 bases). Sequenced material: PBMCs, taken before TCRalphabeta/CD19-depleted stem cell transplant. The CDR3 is CASSLLHFRGHSYTF. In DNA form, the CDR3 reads TGTGCCAGCAGCTTACTTCATTTCCGGGGGCATAGCTACACCTTC.